Each of the 10 T cell receptor beta chains below was sequenced from the same sample in a study of blood T cell repertoires in COVID-19. Assay used: immunoSEQ multiplex PCR; TCRdb lists only in-frame clones, some missing. The table includes 200,000 to 250,000 clones, about four fifths detected once. The material sequenced was peripheral blood. The receptors originated from a woman aged 80 or over with COVID-19, enrolled during active disease.

The V call is TRBV11-2, the J call TRBJ2-2; D perhaps matches TRBD1 (6 bases). This CDR3 region has 15 residues. The germline V and J ends were trimmed by 2 bases and 6 bases, with 13 bases remaining between them. The germline CDR1 and CDR2 sequences are SGHAT and FQNNGV. CDR3 residues: CASSLNQGRSGELFF. The CDR3 DNA reads TGTGCCAGCAGCTTAAACCAGGGGCGGTCCGGGGAGCTGTTTTTT.

The chain couples TRBV2 to TRBJ1-3, with TRBD1 identical over 9 bases. The CDR3 length is 16 residues. Unmatched junction bases numbered 3, after V lost 3 bases and J lost 0 bases. The germline gives CDR1 SNHLY, CDR2 FYNNEI. CDR3 nucleotide sequence: TGTGCCAGCAGTGACCCACAGGGGGCCTCTGGAAACACCATATATTTT. Translated: CASSDPQGASGNTIYF. Filled out from reference TRBV2 and TRBJ1-3, the complete variable domain reads EPEVTQTPSHQVTQMGQEVILRCVPISNHLYFYWYRQILGQKVEFLVSFYNNEISEKSEIFDDQFSVERPDGSNFTLKIRSTKLEDSAMYFCASSDPQGASGNTIYFGEGSWLTVV.

This clone has just a few counts. The CDR3 nucleotides read TGTGCCAGCAGCCGTCCTTTCGGGACTAGCGGGGGTTATGAGCAGTTCTTC. Translating gives CASSRPFGTSGGYEQFF. The chain is built from TRBV7-9 and TRBJ2-1; the match to TRBD2 covers 14 bases. The CDR3 runs 17 residues. Germline CDR1 reads SEHNR; CDR2 reads FQNEAQ (reference sequence). The V and J ends lost 5 bases and 8 bases, in that order; junction bases with no gene match: 11.

This clone appeared a single time. CDR3 DNA: TGTGCCAGCAGTGTTCTCGGGACTAGAAACTACAATGAGCAGTTCTTC. Translation: CASSVLGTRNYNEQFF. The chain couples TRBV2 to TRBJ2-1; 8 nucleotides match TRBD2. With V trimmed by 4 bases and J by 3 bases, 8 bases remained unmatched. Germline CDR1 and CDR2: SNHLY and FYNNEI. The CDR3 is made up of 16 amino acids.

V and J are TRBV7-2 and TRBJ2-7; the match to TRBD1 covers 9 bases. In germline, CDR1 is SGHTA, CDR2 FQGNSA. Trimming at V came to 2 bases and at J to 4 bases, leaving 12 bases not matched to a gene. The CDR3 runs to 17 residues. Here the CDR3 DNA reads TGTGCCAGCAGCTTACCTATACCCCGGACAGGGGCGTACGAGCAGTACTTC. As protein: CASSLPIPRTGAYEQYF.

V is TRBV6-5 and J is TRBJ1-2; 8 positions match TRBD1. The CDR3 is 13 residues long. Germline V gene lookup returns CDR1 MNHEY and CDR2 SVGAGI. V trimming: 6 bases; J trimming: 8 bases; junction bases outside the gene matches: 8. CDR3 nucleotides: TGTGCCAGCAGGCTCCAGGGGGCTGACGGCTACACCTTC. Amino acid sequence: CASRLQGADGYTF.

This clone was seen ten or more times. This chain uses TRBV6-5 with TRBJ2-7, with D possibly being TRBD2 (6 bases). The germline V gene has CDR1 MNHEY and CDR2 SVGAGI. V shed 8 bases and J shed 5 bases, with 13 bases lying between them. The CDR3 length is 12 residues. CDR3 sequence: CASRENVHEQYF. The CDR3, as DNA: TGTGCCAGCCGGGAGAATGTCCACGAGCAGTACTTC.

This clone was recorded a few times. This rearrangement joins TRBV2 to TRBJ1-2; no clear D gene. The germline V gene has CDR1 SNHLY and CDR2 FYNNEI. The CDR3 has 12 residues. Trimming shortened V by 6 bases and J by 7 bases, and 12 bases separated the two germline ends. The CDR3 here is CASSDSPRGYTF. The CDR3 DNA reads as TGTGCCAGCAGCGACTCCCCCCGTGGCTACACCTTC.

This clone was seen only once. The J gene is TRBJ1-1, the V gene TRBV18; TRBD1 matches 7 bases. V shed 0 bases, J shed 6 bases, and the junction held 1 base outside the gene matches. The CDR3 contains 13 residues. Germline-derived CDR1 and CDR2 are KGHSH and LQKENI. The CDR3 DNA sequence: TGTGCCAGCTCACCACCAGGGGGCTCTGAAGCTTTCTTT. Protein: CASSPPGGSEAFF.

V and J are TRBV9 and TRBJ1-2; D possibly corresponds to TRBD1 (6 bases). In germline, CDR1 is SGDLS, CDR2 YYNGEE. This CDR3 is 15 amino acids long. Trimming removed 4 bases at V and 0 bases at J, with 13 bases between. The CDR3 protein is CASSRTDPANYGYTF. DNA for the CDR3: TGTGCCAGCAGCAGGACAGACCCGGCTAACTATGGCTACACCTTC.